The clone carrying this T cell receptor (beta chain) was seen many times. Its specificity is unknown. The entry originates in a study of T cells in Graves' hyperthyroidism and ophthalmopathy. Uncontrolled infection, other autoimmune disease, pregnancy or lactation barred patients from enrollment. Overall study results and limits: A model of 13 V-J pairs discriminated ophthalmopathy from stable hyperthyroidism.

What was amplified from RNA transcripts were TCR beta CDR3 regions. Primed by the HTBI set, a first-round RT-PCR was run on the TCR CDR3. One entry per CDR3 protein, called by TCRdb with MiXCR from the multiplex PCR reads. The sample includes 660,000 or so distinct CDR3 sequences, 20% to 25% of them seen just once. Unmatched junction bases numbered 3, after V lost 5 bases and J lost 4 bases. This CDR3 comprises 14 residues. Germline loops: CDR1 SGHTA, CDR2 FQGNSA. This receptor was taken from a man aged 25-45 years with Graves' ophthalmopathy. This chain connects TRBV7-2 to TRBJ2-3; TRBD2 matches at 10 bases. The source material was blood. CDR3: CASSPGTSADTQYF. The DNA for the CDR3 is TGTGCCAGCAGCCCAGGGACTAGCGCAGATACGCAGTATTTT.